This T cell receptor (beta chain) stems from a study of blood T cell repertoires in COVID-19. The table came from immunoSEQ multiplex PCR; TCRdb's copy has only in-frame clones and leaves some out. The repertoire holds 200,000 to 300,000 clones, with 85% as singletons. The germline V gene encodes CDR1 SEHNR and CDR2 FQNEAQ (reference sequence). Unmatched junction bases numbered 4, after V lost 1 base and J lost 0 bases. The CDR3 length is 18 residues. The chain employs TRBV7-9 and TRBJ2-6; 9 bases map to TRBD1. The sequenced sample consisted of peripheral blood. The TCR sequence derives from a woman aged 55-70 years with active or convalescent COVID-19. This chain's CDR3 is CASSLGTGARSGANVLTF. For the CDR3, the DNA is TGTGCCAGCAGCTTAGGGACAGGGGCCCGCTCTGGGGCCAACGTCCTGACTTTC. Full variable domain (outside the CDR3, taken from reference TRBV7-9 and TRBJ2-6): DTGVSQNPRHKITKRGQNVTFRCDPISEHNRLYWYRQTLGQGPEFLTYFQNEAQLEKSRLLSDRFSAERPKGSFSTLEIQRTEQGDSAMYLCASSLGTGARSGANVLTFGAGSRLTVL.